This TCR beta chain was captured in a study of T cell repertoires in cytomegalovirus infection. Study information: Use of recently identified HLA-C-restricted and well-studied HLA-B-restricted CMV epitopes was part of the study. Both CMV infection and a matching HLA type were indicated by public TCR beta signatures. Study-wide results and caveats: HLA-C-restricted, CMV-specific TCR beta clonotypes were dominant ex vivo. Identification of carriers of CMV plus the relevant HLA was performed using cumulative public TCR beta family frequency.

CDR1 and CDR2 from the germline V gene are SGHVS and FNYEAQ. CDR3 length: 18 residues. Trimming removed 5 bases at V and 0 bases at J, with 17 bases between. MiXCR, run by TCRdb on the reads, gives a single entry per CDR3 protein. Here the sample spans approximately 1,000,000 distinct CDR3 sequences, roughly 31% being singletons. The sample holds many counts of this clonotype. No antigen is known for it. Sequencing was performed on cultured CD8+ T cells from PBMCs, taken from culture after CMV antigen stimulation. The clonotype comes from a human donor in good health (CMV status not recorded). Some clones in this sample may be carry-over from other donors' samples. This chain connects TRBV7-6 to TRBJ2-6; D gene uncertain. The CDR3 DNA sequence: TGTGCCAGCAGCATAAGGGATCCCACAACCTCTGGGGCCAACGTCCTGACTTTC. It specifies CASSIRDPTTSGANVLTF.